Below are 30 T cell receptor beta chains sequenced from a single sample in a study of T cells in Graves' hyperthyroidism and ophthalmopathy. Regions amplified from RNA transcripts were the TCR beta CDR3 regions. The study used the HTBI primer set for a first-round RT-PCR of the TCR CDR3. Using its own MiXCR run on the multiplex PCR reads, TCRdb lists one record per CDR3 protein. Among some 740,000 distinct CDR3 sequences, 14% were seen once, and the ten largest hold 10% to 13%. The sample consisted of blood. The receptors come from a woman between 18 and 29 years old with Graves' hyperthyroidism.

This clonotype came up a few times. The chain combines TRBV6-1 with TRBJ1-2; D is possibly TRBD1 (5 bases). The germline V and J ends were trimmed by 6 bases and 2 bases, with 16 bases remaining between them. The CDR3 covers 15 residues. From germline, CDR1 is MNHNS and CDR2 SASEGT. In DNA form, the CDR3 reads TGTGCCAGCAGACCGCTTGACAGACGAAACTATGGCTACACCTTC. Residues: CASRPLDRRNYGYTF.

This clonotype was picked up many times. This chain connects TRBV6-1 to TRBJ2-2, with 13 bases lining up with TRBD2. The V and J ends lost 6 bases and 0 bases, in that order; junction bases with no gene match: 1. The CDR3 length is 16 residues. From germline, CDR1 is MNHNS and CDR2 SASEGT. The CDR3 here is CASRGLAGTNTGELFF. The DNA of the CDR3 is TGTGCCAGCAGGGGACTAGCGGGAACGAACACCGGGGAGCTGTTTTTT.

The sample holds a few counts of this clonotype. The CDR3 sequence is CASSLEFIQGSSNQPQHF. CDR3 bases: TGTGCCAGCAGCTTAGAATTCATTCAGGGGAGCAGCAATCAGCCCCAGCATTTT. This chain connects TRBV7-9 to TRBJ1-5, with D perhaps matching TRBD1 (6 bases). Trimming stripped 1 base from V and 1 base from J, with 17 bases between. The CDR3 loop spans 18 amino acids. Germline V gene data show CDR1 as SEHNR and CDR2 as FQNEAQ (reference sequence). Looking up the rest from reference TRBV7-9 and TRBJ1-5 gives the full variable domain: DTGVSQNPRHKITKRGQNVTFRCDPISEHNRLYWYRQTLGQGPEFLTYFQNEAQLEKSRLLSDRFSAERPKGSFSTLEIQRTEQGDSAMYLCASSLEFIQGSSNQPQHFGDGTRLSIL.

In the case of this clonotype: One junction end does not reproduce the germline sequence, and a read error may be involved. V and J are TRBV11-3 and TRBJ2-1, with no clear D. Germline V lookup: CDR1 SGHNT, CDR2 YENEEA. The CDR3 has 13 residues. CDR3 sequence reads: CASRTVSYNGQFF. CDR3 DNA sequence: TGTGCCAGCAGGACCGTGTCTTACAATGGGCAGTTCTTC.

The rearrangement uses TRBV20-1 and TRBJ2-1; 8 bases are shared with TRBD2. Trimming cost V 0 bases and J 9 bases; bases outside gene matches: 10. Per the germline V gene, CDR1 is DFQATT and CDR2 is SNEGSKA (reference sequence). The CDR3 is 15 residues long. The CDR3 DNA is TGCAGTGCTAGAGATCAGATGCGGGAGGTGGCTGAGCAGTTCTTC. This gives the protein CSARDQMREVAEQFF.

This clonotype was detected many times. The chain is built from TRBV11-2 and TRBJ1-2, with D possibly matching TRBD1 (6 bases). The germline gives CDR1 SGHAT, CDR2 FQNNGV. Trimming pared 11 bases from V and 4 bases from J, leaving 11 bases between. The CDR3 consists of 11 residues. This CDR3 reads CAGGGAYGYTF. CDR3 DNA sequence: TGTGCCGGGGGGGGGGCCTATGGCTACACCTTC.

This clonotype showed up just a few times. The chain has TRBV2 and TRBJ2-2; D could derive from TRBD1 or TRBD2 (5 bases each). The germline CDR1 and CDR2 sequences are SNHLY and FYNNEI. The CDR3 sequence is 17 residues long. The V gene lost 7 bases and the J gene lost 0 bases, with 18 bases spanning the gap. The CDR3 nucleotides read TGTGCCAGCACTCGGGTCCTCGGGACCGCGAACACCGGGGAGCTGTTTTTT. Protein: CASTRVLGTANTGELFF.

Details on this clonotype: A clone one base away is much larger, so this may be a read error. The J gene is TRBJ1-1, the V gene TRBV6-5; TRBD1 matches 7 bases. Trimming took 4 bases from V and 0 from J; bases not matched to a gene: 11. Germline V gene lookup returns CDR1 MNHEY and CDR2 SVGAGI. This CDR3 spans 17 amino acids. The CDR3 reads CASSSGQLGEMNTEAFF. In DNA form, the CDR3 reads TGTGCCAGCAGTTCGGGACAGTTGGGGGAAATGAACACTGAAGCTTTCTTT.

The rearrangement uses TRBV4-3 and TRBJ1-2, with a possible D match to TRBD1 (6 bases). The CDR3 sequence is 15 residues long. V was clipped by 6 bases and J by 2 bases, with 16 bases between them. CDR1 and CDR2 from the germline V gene are LGHNA and YSLEER. CDR3 sequence reads: CASSQRNRDNYGYTF. The CDR3 DNA reads as TGCGCCAGCAGTCAGCGAAACAGGGACAACTATGGCTACACCTTC.

This rearrangement joins TRBV28 to TRBJ2-5, with TRBD1 identical over 8 bases. Germline lookup yields CDR1 MDHEN and CDR2 SYDVKM. CDR3 size: 16 residues. The V and J ends lost 7 bases and 3 bases, in that order; junction bases with no gene match: 13. The CDR3 sequence is CASNQGAAVREETQYF. As DNA, the CDR3 is TGTGCCAGCAACCAGGGGGCGGCGGTGCGGGAAGAGACCCAGTACTTC.

This clonotype appeared many times. The rearrangement joins TRBV7-9 to TRBJ2-1; D unresolved. The CDR3 sequence is 16 residues long. Germline loops: CDR1 SEHNR, CDR2 FQNEAQ (reference sequence). Trimming stripped 0 bases from V and 3 bases from J, with 12 bases between. For the CDR3, the DNA is TGTGCCAGCAGCTTAGCGAATCTAATTGTCTACAATGAGCAGTTCTTC. This gives the protein CASSLANLIVYNEQFF.

The chain combines TRBV28 with TRBJ2-1; 12 bases match TRBD2. Per the germline V gene, CDR1 is MDHEN and CDR2 is SYDVKM. Germline trimming cut 6 bases from V and 7 bases from J; bases unmatched to any gene: 7. The CDR3 is 15 amino acids. The chain's CDR3 is CASRLAGLAGNEQFF. The CDR3 DNA reads as TGTGCCAGCAGACTAGCGGGACTAGCGGGTAATGAGCAGTTCTTC.

This chain uses TRBV27 with TRBJ2-2; D is unclear. Germline-derived CDR1 and CDR2 are MNHEY and SMNVEV (reference sequence). The CDR3 loop spans 14 amino acids. The ends were cut back, 2 bases at V and 7 bases at J, with 11 bases in the middle. This chain's CDR3 is CASSLLVGFGELFF. DNA for the CDR3: TGTGCCAGCAGTTTACTCGTGGGCTTCGGGGAGCTGTTTTTT.

This clonotype was recorded at least ten times. The chain couples TRBV7-2 to TRBJ2-3; 11 bases are shared with TRBD1. CDR1 and CDR2 from the germline V gene are SGHTA and FQGNSA. V lost 5 bases and J lost 4; bases outside the gene matches: 11. The CDR3 loop spans 17 amino acids. CDR3 region: CASSPALRTGGADTQYF. DNA for the CDR3: TGTGCCAGCAGCCCTGCCTTGAGGACAGGGGGCGCAGATACGCAGTATTTT. Looking up the rest from reference TRBV7-2 and TRBJ2-3 gives the full variable domain: GAGVSQSPSNKVTEKGKDVELRCDPISGHTALYWYRQSLGQGLEFLIYFQGNSAPDKSGLPSDRFSAERTGGSVSTLTIQRTQQEDSAVYLCASSPALRTGGADTQYFGPGTRLTVL.

Turning to this clonotype: Given a much more abundant clone one base away, this may be a read error. The rearrangement joins TRBV7-9 to TRBJ1-1; unclear D gene. Germline CDR1 SEHNR, CDR2 FQNEAQ (reference sequence). The V and J ends lost 4 bases and 6 bases respectively, with 6 bases between them. The CDR3 length is 11 residues. CDR3 protein: CASSSSAEAFF. In nucleotides, the CDR3 is TGTGCCAGCAGCTCAAGCGCTGAAGCTTTCTTT.

V usage is TRBV3-1 and J usage is TRBJ2-7, with D perhaps matching TRBD1 (6 bases). Trimming pared 3 bases from V and 0 bases from J, leaving 9 bases between. Germline assignment: CDR1 LGHDT and CDR2 YNNKEL (reference sequence). This CDR3 is 14 amino acids long. Written as DNA, the CDR3 is TGTGCCAGCAGCCATGGGGACAACTCCTACGAGCAGTACTTC. Translated, it gives CASSHGDNSYEQYF.

The sample holds many counts of this clonotype. The V call is TRBV11-1, the J call TRBJ2-2; D tentatively reads TRBD1 or TRBD2 (5 bases each). V lost 5 bases and J 0 bases, leaving 10 bases between the germline ends. The germline gives CDR1 SGHAT, CDR2 FQDESV (reference sequence). This CDR3 is 15 amino acids long. CDR3 in amino acids: CASSTGRANTGELFF. The CDR3 region has the DNA TGTGCCAGCAGCACGGGACGGGCGAACACCGGGGAGCTGTTTTTT.

This clonotype was detected only a few times. The rearrangement links TRBV7-8 to TRBJ1-2; D call uncertain. Trimming removed 1 base at V and 4 bases at J, with 25 bases between. The CDR3 loop spans 19 amino acids. Per the germline V gene, CDR1 is SGHVS and CDR2 is FQNEAQ. In DNA form, the CDR3 reads TGTGCCAGCAGCTTAGATCCTCATGCCTCATTGACGGCGACCTATGGCTACACCTTC. This translates into CASSLDPHASLTATYGYTF.

This clonotype was counted ten times or more. This chain uses TRBV11-2 with TRBJ1-4; TRBD1 aligns across 7 bases. The junction had 6 bases not matched to a gene; V was cut back by 4 bases and J by 7 bases. The CDR3 spans 14 residues. Per the germline V gene, CDR1 is SGHAT and CDR2 is FQNNGV. CDR3 residues: CASSYYRGGEKLFF. The CDR3 coding sequence is TGTGCCAGCAGCTACTACAGGGGTGGTGAAAAACTGTTTTTT.

The J gene is TRBJ2-1, the V gene TRBV18; possibly TRBD2 for D (6 bases). The germline V and J ends were trimmed by 3 bases and 6 bases, with 21 bases remaining between them. CDR3 size: 17 residues. Germline assignment: CDR1 KGHSH and CDR2 LQKENI. This chain's CDR3 is CASSPGASTGLINEQFF. The CDR3 DNA is TGTGCCAGCTCACCCGGGGCGTCCACTGGACTAATCAATGAGCAGTTCTTC. The full variable domain, rest sourced from reference TRBV18 and TRBJ2-1, is NAGVMQNPRHLVRRRGQEARLRCSPMKGHSHVYWYRQLPEEGLKFMVYLQKENIIDESGMPKERFSAEFPKEGPSILRIQQVVRGDSAAYFCASSPGASTGLINEQFFGPGTRLTVL.

V usage is TRBV7-9 and J usage is TRBJ2-4, with TRBD1 identical over 11 bases. This CDR3 contains 16 residues. Germline CDR1 is SEHNR and CDR2 is FQNEAQ (reference sequence). The V and J ends lost 5 bases and 5 bases, in that order; junction bases with no gene match: 8. The chain's CDR3 is CASSHGWTGGENIQYF. The CDR3 DNA follows: TGTGCCAGCAGCCACGGTTGGACAGGGGGCGAAAACATTCAGTACTTC.

This clonotype showed up many times. This chain connects TRBV3-1 to TRBJ2-7; TRBD2 aligns across 8 bases. Germline V gives CDR1 LGHDT, CDR2 YNNKEL (reference sequence). CDR3 length equals 13 residues. Losses at the gene ends were 4 bases for V and 6 bases for J; bases not matched to a gene: 5. The CDR3 DNA reads as TGTGCCAGCAGCCTTAGCGGGACCCTCGAGCAGTACTTC. Its protein is CASSLSGTLEQYF.

V usage is TRBV6-2 or TRBV6-3 and J usage is TRBJ1-5; 7 bases agree with TRBD1. V gave up 11 bases and J gave up 2 bases; unmatched junction bases: 6. The CDR3 contains 13 residues. CDR1 and CDR2 from the germline V gene are MNHEY and SVGEGT. The CDR3 coding sequence is TGTGCCGGACAAGGGGGCGGCAATCAGCCCCAGCATTTT. Its protein is CAGQGGGNQPQHF.

Comment on this clonotype: Possible read error: a much larger clone is one base away. The genes are TRBV7-9 and TRBJ2-7, with 8 bases aligning to TRBD2. The germline gives CDR1 SEHNR, CDR2 FQNEAQ (reference sequence). This CDR3 region has 16 residues. The CDR3 reads CASSPAAGAIYYERYF. The CDR3 nucleotides read TGTGCCAGCAGCCCAGCAGCGGGAGCGATTTACTACGAGCGGTACTTC.

This clonotype was detected many times. The J gene is TRBJ1-2, the V gene TRBV20-1; D remains unclear. The germline V and J ends were trimmed by 6 bases and 0 bases, with 17 bases remaining between them. The CDR3 contains 15 residues. Germline V CDR1 and CDR2: DFQATT, SNEGSKA (reference sequence). The CDR3 loop is CSASGNPPTNYGYTF. The CDR3 DNA reads TGCAGTGCCTCGGGCAACCCACCTACTAACTATGGCTACACCTTC.

As concerns this clonotype: This may be a read error, as it is one base from a much larger clone. J is TRBJ1-1 and V is TRBV7-9; D perhaps matches TRBD1 (5 bases). Germline CDR1 and CDR2: SEHNR and FQNEAQ (reference sequence). The CDR3 length is 15 residues. CDR3 region: CVSSPRDFLNTEAFF. DNA of the CDR3: TGTGTCAGCAGCCCACGGGACTTTTTGAACACTGAAGCTTTCTTT.

The genes are TRBV18 and TRBJ2-2, with D unclear. The germline V gene has CDR1 KGHSH and CDR2 LQKENI. V was trimmed by 0 bases and J by 4 bases, leaving 15 bases between them. CDR3 length equals 17 residues. CDR3 protein: CASSPPSPVSSTGELFF. The DNA for the CDR3 is TGTGCCAGCTCACCACCAAGCCCAGTCTCGAGCACCGGGGAGCTGTTTTTT.

This clonotype was seen more than once but under ten times. The V gene is TRBV20-1, the J gene TRBJ2-1; a weak D match, TRBD2 (6 bases). Germline V gene sequence: CDR1 DFQATT, CDR2 SNEGSKA (reference sequence). Trimming pared 6 bases from V and 0 bases from J, leaving 12 bases between. The CDR3 is 14 amino acids. The CDR3 DNA follows: TGCAGTGCGGGTAGCGGCCACTCCTACAATGAGCAGTTCTTC. This translates into CSAGSGHSYNEQFF.

In its sample, this clonotype was seen once. This chain uses TRBV27 with TRBJ1-3; D is perhaps TRBD1 (6 bases). Germline CDR1 is MNHEY and CDR2 is SMNVEV (reference sequence). The CDR3 runs to 16 residues. The germline V and J ends were trimmed by 0 bases and 0 bases, with 9 bases remaining between them. CDR3 DNA: TGTGCCAGCAGTTTATCTACAGGGCACTCTGGAAACACCATATATTTT. Encoded protein: CASSLSTGHSGNTIYF.

This chain links TRBV24-1 with TRBJ2-6; 7 nucleotides agree with TRBD1. The J segment lost 2 bases and the V segment lost 5 bases, leaving 14 bases of the junction unmatched. The germline V gene encodes CDR1 KGHDR and CDR2 SFDVKD. The CDR3 spans 19 residues. CDR3 coding DNA: TGTGCCACCAGTGCAACGCCGGGACAGCTATCCCCTGGGGCCAACGTCCTGACTTTC. Translated, it gives CATSATPGQLSPGANVLTF.